The entry below gives a single T cell receptor (beta chain) sequence along with its context. Study members were between about 18 and 95 years old and lived in over 20 US regions. Allocation to cohorts depended on clinical history reported by the participants. V lost 4 bases to trimming and J lost 14 bases, with 21 bases between them. CDR1 is SGDLS and CDR2 is YYNGEE in the germline V gene. CDR3 length: 13 residues. The sample belongs to a study of blood T cell repertoires in COVID-19. Produced via immunoSEQ multiplex PCR; TCRdb's table is partial and in-frame only. Of about 180,000 clones in the sample, 70% to 85% were seen once.

This receptor was taken from a man aged 45-65 years who had recovered from COVID-19. Sequenced material: PBMCs or T cells enriched from blood (not recorded which). The V and J genes are TRBV9 and TRBJ1-2; D is unclear. The CDR3 sequence is CASSPRDPLRWTF. CDR3 coding DNA: TGTGCCAGCAGCCCGCGGGATCCCTTACGCTGGACCTTC.